These 28 T cell receptor beta chains were sequenced from one sample in a study of post-analysis software for immune sequencing data. General study results and limits: Controls showed lower frequencies than patients for roughly 5 TRBV segments, and TRBV5-6, TRBV5-1 and TRBV20-1 were among these.

The antigens of these receptors remain unknown. Researchers reported that TCR beta cDNA libraries carried unique molecular identifiers. A single record per CDR3 protein comes from TCRdb applying MiXCR to the PCR reads. The top ten hold approximately 6% of the sample, which has more than 500,000 distinct CDR3 sequences, less than 40% seen once. Sequenced input: blood. The receptors come from a girl aged 2 to 17 with multiple sclerosis.

In its sample, this clonotype was seen a few times. The chain has TRBV27 and TRBJ2-2; 9 nucleotides match TRBD1. Germline loops: CDR1 MNHEY, CDR2 SMNVEV (reference sequence). After removal of 8 bases from V and 0 bases from J, the junction contained 1 base not matched to a gene. The CDR3 has 14 residues. The DNA for the CDR3 is TGTGCCAGCGGGACAGGGACGAACACCGGGGAGCTGTTTTTT. Its protein is CASGTGTNTGELFF.

This clonotype was counted only a few times. The chain couples TRBV9 to TRBJ2-1; D might be TRBD1 (5 bases). Germline-derived CDR1 and CDR2 are SGDLS and YYNGEE. V was clipped by 10 bases and J by 6 bases, with 17 bases between them. The CDR3 loop spans 13 amino acids. The CDR3 spells CAGARAPRNEQFF. The CDR3 nucleotides read TGTGCCGGGGCTCGGGCCCCCCGCAATGAGCAGTTCTTC.

A note on this clonotype: Given a much more abundant clone one base away, this may be a read error. The rearrangement joins TRBV20-1 to TRBJ2-5; 7 bases are a match to TRBD2. The CDR3 runs 14 residues. Unmatched junction bases numbered 16, after V lost 4 bases and J lost 11 bases. Looked up from germline, CDR1 is DFQATT and CDR2 is SNEGSKA (reference sequence). CDR3 bases: TGCAGTGCTATGGGGGGGGATGGCAACAATGAGCAGTACTTC. Translated, it gives CSAMGGDGNNEQYF.

The CDR3 nucleotides are TGTGCCACCAGCCCCCCCCGGGACAGGGGACAGACCCAGTACTTC. Translating gives CATSPPRDRGQTQYF. The gene calls are TRBV15 and TRBJ2-5, with TRBD1 matching 10 bases. Germline assignment: CDR1 LNHNV and CDR2 YYDKDF (reference sequence). The CDR3 sequence is 15 residues long. V was pared by 5 bases and J by 6 bases, with 9 bases of the junction left unmatched. Full variable domain (rest looked up from reference TRBV15 and TRBJ2-5): DAMVIQNPRYQVTQFGKPVTLSCSQTLNHNVMYWYQQKSSQAPKLLFHYYDKDFNNEADTPDNFQSRRPNTSFCFLDIRSPGLGDTAMYLCATSPPRDRGQTQYFGPGTRLLVL.

In this sample, this clonotype turned up many times. The J gene is TRBJ2-1, the V gene TRBV11-2; 8 bases match TRBD2. The length of the CDR3 is 18 residues. In germline, CDR1 is SGHAT, CDR2 FQNNGV. V lost 5 bases, J lost 2 bases, and 14 bases stayed unmatched. CDR3 sequence reads: CASSQWGAGGPAYNEQFF. The DNA of the CDR3 is TGTGCCAGCAGCCAGTGGGGGGCGGGGGGACCCGCCTACAATGAGCAGTTCTTC.

Only a few counts were recorded for this clonotype. The rearrangement uses TRBV20-1 and TRBJ2-7; 12 nucleotides match TRBD1. This CDR3 has 15 amino acids. The J segment lost 4 bases and the V segment lost 1 base, leaving 5 bases of the junction unmatched. From germline, CDR1 is DFQATT and CDR2 SNEGSKA (reference sequence). Here the CDR3 reads CSARGDRGLRYEQYF. The CDR3 DNA is TGCAGTGCTAGAGGGGACAGGGGGCTACGGTACGAGCAGTACTTC.

Only a few counts were recorded for this clonotype. The chain carries TRBV20-1 and TRBJ2-5, with D perhaps TRBD1 (5 bases). The CDR3 is 14 residues long. From germline, CDR1 is DFQATT and CDR2 SNEGSKA (reference sequence). V shed 6 bases and J shed 5 bases, with 19 bases lying between them. This chain's CDR3 is CSAKAQGLGETQYF. The CDR3 DNA sequence: TGCAGTGCGAAAGCCCAGGGTCTTGGGGAGACCCAGTACTTC.

The V and J genes are TRBV6-1 and TRBJ2-7; D gene ambiguous. With 2 bases removed from V and 2 bases from J, the gap between germline ends came to 13 bases. There are 15 residues in the CDR3. In germline, CDR1 is MNHNS, CDR2 SASEGT. The CDR3 spells CASSEFIGFPYEQYF. The CDR3 DNA reads TGTGCCAGCAGTGAATTTATTGGTTTCCCCTACGAGCAGTACTTC.

This clonotype was counted a few times. This chain links TRBV7-8 with TRBJ2-7, with 8 bases identical to TRBD1. With V trimmed by 5 bases and J by 6 bases, 6 bases remained unmatched. The CDR3 has 13 residues. CDR1 and CDR2 from the germline V gene are SGHVS and FQNEAQ. CDR3 nucleotides: TGTGCCAGCAGCCTCATACAGGGGGGCGAGCAGTACTTC. Protein product: CASSLIQGGEQYF.

The V call is TRBV29-1, the J call TRBJ2-3, with D possibly being TRBD2 (6 bases). There are 15 residues in the CDR3. Germline lookup yields CDR1 SQVTM and CDR2 ANQGSEA. Trimming took 3 bases from V and 0 from J, leaving 13 bases between them. CDR3 DNA sequence: TGCAGCGTTGACATAGCGGAAACTAGCACAGATACGCAGTATTTT. This sequence encodes CSVDIAETSTDTQYF.

This clonotype was recorded a few times. The CDR3 reads CASSSGVRKYF. The CDR3 region has the DNA TGTGCCAGCAGCTCGGGGGTACGCAAGTATTTT. The chain couples TRBV5-4 to TRBJ2-3; the D gene is possibly TRBD2 (6 bases). Trimming stripped 3 bases from V and 13 bases from J, with 12 bases between. The CDR3 has 11 residues. In germline, CDR1 is SGHNT, CDR2 YYREEE (reference sequence). Looking up the rest from reference TRBV5-4 and TRBJ2-3 gives the full variable domain: ETGVTQSPTHLIKTRGQQVTLRCSSQSGHNTVSWYQQALGQGPQFIFQYYREEENGRGNFPPRFSGLQFPNYSSELNVNALELDDSALYLCASSSGVRKYFGPGTRLTVL.

The genes are TRBV25-1 and TRBJ1-1; TRBD1 aligns across 7 bases. The CDR3 spans 14 residues. Unmatched junction bases numbered 10, after V lost 10 bases and J lost 2 bases. Looked up from germline, CDR1 is MGHDK and CDR2 is SYGVNS. This chain's CDR3 is CATLPQGLNTEAFF. CDR3 nucleotide sequence: TGTGCCACCCTACCACAGGGGTTAAACACTGAAGCTTTCTTT.

As concerns this clonotype: This may arise from a read error, as a much more abundant clone is one base away. The chain recombines TRBV5-1 with TRBJ2-3; D remains ambiguous. CDR1 is SGHRS, CDR2 YFSETQ, per germline. The CDR3 loop spans 11 amino acids. The CDR3 loop reads CASGLDDTQYF. Here the CDR3 DNA reads TGCGCCAGCGGCTTGGACGATACGCAGTATTTT.

This clonotype was found many times. The J gene is TRBJ2-1, the V gene TRBV10-3; no clear D. The CDR3 totals 13 residues. The V and J ends lost 0 bases and 2 bases respectively, with 2 bases between them. CDR1 is ENHRY, CDR2 SYGVKD, per germline. CDR3 DNA sequence: TGTGCCATCAGTGAGTCGGCCTACAATGAGCAGTTCTTC. Translation gives CAISESAYNEQFF.

This clonotype was seen a few times. Given a much more abundant clone one base away, this may be a read error. The chain joins TRBV29-1 to TRBJ2-5; D may be TRBD1 (7 bases). The CDR3 is made up of 13 amino acids. From germline, CDR1 is SQVTM and CDR2 ANQGSEA. The CDR3 DNA reads as TGCAGCGGTGAACTAGTTACAGGGGAGGCCCAGTACTTC. It yields the protein CSGELVTGEAQYF.

In its sample, this clonotype was seen a few times. This chain joins TRBV20-1 and TRBJ2-5; D not certain. V gave up 1 base and J gave up 5 bases, with 17 bases separating them. Germline-derived CDR1 and CDR2 are DFQATT and SNEGSKA (reference sequence). The CDR3 consists of 15 residues. The CDR3 here is CSARGTRRSEETQYF. The CDR3 DNA reads as TGCAGTGCTAGAGGGACGAGGAGATCGGAGGAGACCCAGTACTTC.

V and J are TRBV5-1 and TRBJ2-5; weak D call: TRBD2 (6 bases). The CDR3 totals 14 residues. Trimming took 4 bases from V and 11 from J, leaving 21 bases between them. Per germline, CDR1 SGHRS and CDR2 YFSETQ. CDR3 residues: CASSLRHGSTEQYF. The CDR3 DNA sequence: TGCGCCAGCAGCCTCAGACACGGGAGTACGGAGCAGTACTTC. The whole variable domain, remainder taken from reference TRBV5-1 and TRBJ2-5, is KAGVTQTPRYLIKTRGQQVTLSCSPISGHRSVSWYQQTPGQGLQFLFEYFSETQRNKGNFPGRFSGRQFSNSRSEMNVSTLELGDSALYLCASSLRHGSTEQYFGPGTRLLVL.

This clonotype has a handful of counts. The gene calls are TRBV3-1 and TRBJ1-1, with D uncertain. This CDR3 spans 13 amino acids. V was clipped by 5 bases and J by 6 bases, with 13 bases between them. Germline V lookup: CDR1 LGHDT, CDR2 YNNKEL (reference sequence). In DNA form, the CDR3 reads TGTGCCAGCAGCTCTAGACGGTTAGCTGAAGCTTTCTTT. As protein: CASSSRRLAEAFF.

This clonotype was observed a few times. The chain links TRBV9 to TRBJ2-7, with unresolved D. The germline V gene has CDR1 SGDLS and CDR2 YYNGEE. The CDR3 spans 14 residues. Deletions cut 0 bases from V and 2 bases from J, with 9 bases between. The CDR3 DNA is TGTGCCAGCAGCGTAGATGGCAGGACCTACGAGCAGTACTTC. Protein product: CASSVDGRTYEQYF. The variable domain in full, completed from reference TRBV9 and TRBJ2-7, reads DSGVTQTPKHLITATGQRVTLRCSPRSGDLSVYWYQQSLDQGLQFLIQYYNGEERAKGNILERFSAQQFPDLHSELNLSSLELGDSALYFCASSVDGRTYEQYFGPGTRLTVT.

This clonotype was counted a few times. This chain joins TRBV12-3 or TRBV12-4 and TRBJ1-6; TRBD1 might be the D (6 bases). CDR3 length: 15 amino acids. V was clipped by 7 bases and J by 6 bases, with 16 bases between them. The CDR3 DNA sequence: TGTGCCAGCACCCTGGGGACACTGACTAATTCACCCCTCCACTTT. Protein sequence: CASTLGTLTNSPLHF.

The rearrangement links TRBV11-2 to TRBJ2-3, with D hard to call. The V gene's germline CDR1 is SGHAT and CDR2 FQNNGV. The CDR3 is 14 residues long. V was clipped by 2 bases and J by 4 bases, with 10 bases between them. This CDR3 is CASSLRWSSDTQYF. In DNA, the CDR3 is TGTGCCAGCAGCTTAAGGTGGAGCTCAGATACGCAGTATTTT. Full variable domain (rest looked up from reference TRBV11-2 and TRBJ2-3): EAGVAQSPRYKIIEKRQSVAFWCNPISGHATLYWYQQILGQGPKLLIQFQNNGVVDDSQLPKDRFSAERLKGVDSTLKIQPAKLEDSAVYLCASSLRWSSDTQYFGPGTRLTVL.

The chain employs TRBV12-3 or TRBV12-4 and TRBJ2-3, with D possibly being TRBD1 (6 bases). The CDR3 contains 14 residues. V lost 7 bases and J 4 bases, leaving 15 bases between the germline ends. The CDR3 here is CASILGAGADTQYF. The CDR3, as DNA: TGTGCCAGCATCCTGGGGGCAGGCGCAGATACGCAGTATTTT.

V and J are TRBV29-1 and TRBJ1-2; TRBD1 matches 9 bases. Losses at the gene ends were 3 bases for V and 4 bases for J; bases not matched to a gene: 12. This CDR3 region has 16 residues. Germline V gene lookup returns CDR1 SQVTM and CDR2 ANQGSEA. The CDR3 sequence: CSVDPHPGQGTYGYTF. The CDR3, as DNA: TGCAGCGTTGACCCCCATCCGGGACAGGGTACCTATGGCTACACCTTC.

This clonotype was seen only a few times. The chain recombines TRBV10-3 with TRBJ2-3; D gene unclear. The CDR3 contains 16 residues. V gave up 3 bases and J gave up 4 bases, with 17 bases separating them. Germline CDR1 ENHRY, CDR2 SYGVKD. The CDR3 nucleotides read TGTGCCATCAGTGAAGGGTCAGGTGGTGGGGCAGATACGCAGTATTTT. The encoded protein is CAISEGSGGGADTQYF.

This sequence joins TRBV2 and TRBJ2-1, with D tentatively TRBD1 (6 bases). V shed 6 bases and J shed 0 bases, with 15 bases lying between them. CDR3 size: 16 residues. CDR1 SNHLY and CDR2 FYNNEI come from the germline V gene. CDR3 region: CASSGTGLSSYNEQFF. Written as DNA, the CDR3 is TGTGCCAGCAGCGGCACAGGGTTAAGCTCCTACAATGAGCAGTTCTTC.

This clonotype was seen a few times. The J gene is TRBJ1-2, the V gene TRBV14; D is perhaps TRBD1 (5 bases). Germline V gene data show CDR1 as SGHDN and CDR2 as FVKESK. CDR3 length: 14 amino acids. V was shortened by 1 base and J by 0 bases, with 6 bases between the two germline ends. The CDR3 spells CASSQVTANYGYTF. The CDR3 coding sequence is TGTGCCAGCAGCCAAGTGACAGCTAACTATGGCTACACCTTC.

The sample holds a few counts of this clonotype. V usage is TRBV6-1 and J usage is TRBJ2-5, with 11 bases lining up with TRBD1. V lost 8 bases, J lost 7 bases, and 12 bases stayed unmatched. Germline V gene lookup returns CDR1 MNHNS and CDR2 SASEGT. The CDR3 spans 15 residues. The CDR3 nucleotides read TGTGCCAGCCGGAGTCCGGGACAGGGGGAAAGGACCCAGTACTTC. Translating gives CASRSPGQGERTQYF.

In the case of this clonotype: Mismatch with germline at one junction end may stem from a read error. This chain links TRBV9 with TRBJ2-4; D is unclear. The J call may be wrong; the DNA end is better matched by TRBJ2-5. Germline lookup yields CDR1 SGDLS and CDR2 YYNGEE. The CDR3 is made up of 12 amino acids. CDR3 protein: CTSSVDQETQYF. CDR3 DNA sequence: TGTACCAGCAGCGTAGATCAGGAGACCCAGTACTTC.